A single sample is the source of the 28 T cell receptor beta chains below, sequenced in a study of shared clonotypes between healthy human individuals. Profiling relied on immunoSEQ multiplex PCR, and the TCRdb table lists in-frame clones only, not all of them. Of approximately 2,000,000 clones in the sample, around 93% are singletons; the top ten hold about 0.41%. The specimen was naive CD4+ T cells from PBMCs. Subset: CD45RA+ positively selected. Receptor source: a man between 18 and 29 years old in good health. Some clones in this sample may be carry-over from other donors' samples.

This rearrangement joins TRBV30 to TRBJ1-1, with D unclear. The CDR3 consists of 12 residues. Germline-derived CDR1 and CDR2 are GTSNPN and SVGIG (reference sequence). V lost 1 base and J 1 base, leaving 4 bases between the germline ends. The CDR3 DNA sequence: TGTGCCTGGAGTGGGGAGAACACTGAAGCTTTCTTT. Translation: CAWSGENTEAFF.

V usage is TRBV28 and J usage is TRBJ1-6; no firm D call. V was cut by 10 bases and J by 10 bases, with 14 bases left in between. The CDR3 is made up of 12 amino acids. Looked up from germline, CDR1 is MDHEN and CDR2 is SYDVKM. This CDR3 is CATLRAASPLHF. DNA for the CDR3: TGTGCCACCCTCAGAGCGGCATCACCCCTCCACTTT.

The rearrangement joins TRBV2 to TRBJ1-2; possibly TRBD1 for D (6 bases). This CDR3 region has 13 residues. V lost 4 bases, J lost 10 bases, and 16 bases lay in between. From germline, CDR1 is SNHLY and CDR2 FYNNEI. The CDR3 coding sequence is TGTGCCAGCAGTGGGGAGACAGGCCGTTTCTACACCTTC. Its translation is CASSGETGRFYTF.

The count of this clone is one. V is TRBV6-5 and J is TRBJ1-4; D perhaps matches TRBD1 (6 bases). Trimming left V 2 bases short and J 4 bases short, with 11 bases between. The CDR3 has 15 residues. CDR1 and CDR2 from the germline V gene are MNHEY and SVGAGI. CDR3 coding DNA: TGTGCCAGCAGTTACGCGGGGGCGGGTAATGAAAAACTGTTTTTT. It yields the protein CASSYAGAGNEKLFF.

The chain joins TRBV6-6 to TRBJ1-2; 7 nucleotides align to TRBD1. V lost 2 bases, J lost 3 bases, and 6 bases stayed unmatched. This CDR3 region has 15 residues. CDR1 and CDR2 (germline): MNHNY, SVGAGI (reference sequence). The CDR3 sequence is CASSYGTGADYGYTF. CDR3 in DNA: TGTGCCAGCAGTTACGGAACAGGGGCGGACTATGGCTACACCTTC.

The chain is built from TRBV5-1 and TRBJ2-2; tentative D call: TRBD1 (5 bases). Trimming cost V 0 bases and J 1 base, with 13 bases left between them. The CDR3 contains 17 residues. Germline lookup yields CDR1 SGHRS and CDR2 YFSETQ. The CDR3 region has the DNA TGCGCCAGCAGCTTGGCCAAGGGGCAGGTGAACACCGGGGAGCTGTTTTTT. Residues: CASSLAKGQVNTGELFF.

The chain joins TRBV18 to TRBJ2-7; a weak D match, TRBD1 (5 bases). V gave up 2 bases and J gave up 2 bases, with 13 bases separating them. Looked up from germline, CDR1 is KGHSH and CDR2 is LQKENI. CDR3 length: 15 amino acids. CDR3 sequence: CASSPDRTSTYEQYF. The DNA of the CDR3 is TGTGCCAGCTCACCAGATAGGACATCCACCTACGAGCAGTACTTC.

The rearrangement uses TRBV7-3 and TRBJ2-1; TRBD2 matches 8 bases. Trimming took 3 bases from V and 0 from J; bases not matched to a gene: 4. This CDR3 has 16 amino acids. Germline V gene data show CDR1 as SGHTA and CDR2 as FQGTGA. The CDR3 DNA follows: TGTGCCAGCAGCTTCCACGCGGGAGGCTCCTACAATGAGCAGTTCTTC. This gives the protein CASSFHAGGSYNEQFF. Looking up the rest from reference TRBV7-3 and TRBJ2-1 gives the full variable domain: GAGVSQTPSNKVTEKGKYVELRCDPISGHTALYWYRQSLGQGPEFLIYFQGTGAADDSGLPNDRFFAVRPEGSVSTLKIQRTERGDSAVYLCASSFHAGGSYNEQFFGPGTRLTVL.

The chain couples TRBV30 to TRBJ2-2; D not certain. Per the germline V gene, CDR1 is GTSNPN and CDR2 is SVGIG (reference sequence). Between the trimmed V and J ends, which lost 7 bases and 0 bases, there was a span of 9 bases. The length of the CDR3 is 13 residues. CDR3 bases: TGTGCCTTGCACACCGCGAACACCGGGGAGCTGTTTTTT. Translating it yields CALHTANTGELFF.

This clone appeared a single time. The CDR3, as DNA: TGTGCCAGCAGCCGAGACAGGGTTGGGCAGCCCCAGCATTTT. Translated, it gives CASSRDRVGQPQHF. The J gene is TRBJ1-5, the V gene TRBV28; 7 bases fit TRBD1. Germline lookup yields CDR1 MDHEN and CDR2 SYDVKM. The CDR3 loop spans 14 amino acids. V shed 6 bases and J 7 bases; nucleotides not matched to a gene: 9. The entire variable domain, with the rest obtained from reference TRBV28 and TRBJ1-5, is as follows: DVKVTQSSRYLVKRTGEKVFLECVQDMDHENMFWYRQDPGLGLRLIYFSYDVKMKEKGDIPEGYSVSREKKERFSLILESASTNQTSMYLCASSRDRVGQPQHFGDGTRLSIL.

This chain joins TRBV9 and TRBJ1-2; D perhaps matches TRBD1 (6 bases). Trimming took off 5 bases at V and 4 bases at J, with 15 bases between the two ends. The CDR3 spans 14 residues. Germline values: CDR1 SGDLS, CDR2 YYNGEE. CDR3 DNA: TGTGCCAGCAGATCCCCAGGGGACCCCTATGGCTACACCTTC. It codes for CASRSPGDPYGYTF.

On this clone itself: Other DNA sequences in this sample translate to the same CDR3. The gene calls are TRBV30 and TRBJ2-5; no definite D call. CDR3 length: 12 amino acids. Trimming pared 0 bases from V and 7 bases from J, leaving 9 bases between. The germline CDR1 and CDR2 sequences are GTSNPN and SVGIG (reference sequence). Written as DNA, the CDR3 is TGTGCCTGGAGTGTACCGGGCGGGACCCAGTACTTC. This codes for CAWSVPGGTQYF.

The rearrangement uses TRBV5-1 and TRBJ2-7; D not resolved. The CDR3 extends over 13 amino acids. Trimming stripped 4 bases from V and 3 bases from J, with 11 bases between. CDR1 and CDR2 (germline): SGHRS, YFSETQ. CDR3 sequence (DNA): TGCGCCAGCAGCACGACCAGCCTCTACGAGCAGTACTTC. Translating it yields CASSTTSLYEQYF.

V is TRBV6-1 and J is TRBJ1-1; 8 bases are a match to TRBD1. Germline CDR1 reads MNHNS; CDR2 reads SASEGT. The trim removed 6 bases at V and 3 bases at J, leaving 3 bases unmatched. CDR3 size: 13 residues. Here the CDR3 reads CASSSQGDTEAFF. The CDR3 nucleotides read TGTGCCAGCAGCTCACAGGGGGACACTGAAGCTTTCTTT.

The J gene is TRBJ2-6, the V gene TRBV5-1; no reliable D call. CDR3 length: 15 amino acids. V was clipped by 2 bases and J by 0 bases, with 6 bases between them. Germline assignment: CDR1 SGHRS and CDR2 YFSETQ. CDR3 in DNA: TGCGCCAGCAGCTTCACGGTCTCTGGGGCCAACGTCCTGACTTTC. It yields the protein CASSFTVSGANVLTF.

The V and J genes are TRBV4-2 and TRBJ1-6, with TRBD1 matching over 8 bases. The CDR3 length is 17 residues. Germline CDR1 reads LGHNA; CDR2 reads YNFKEQ. Unmatched junction bases numbered 11, after V lost 3 bases and J lost 7 bases. The CDR3 sequence is CASSHIPVQGANSPLHF. The CDR3 DNA sequence: TGTGCCAGCAGCCATATCCCCGTCCAGGGGGCGAATTCACCCCTCCACTTT.

V usage is TRBV5-1 and J usage is TRBJ2-2, with D unclear. CDR1 is SGHRS, CDR2 YFSETQ, per germline. The CDR3 has 15 residues. Trimming left V 1 base short and J 0 bases short, with 7 bases between. CDR3: CASSLTVTNTGELFF. The CDR3 DNA follows: TGCGCCAGCAGCTTGACAGTAACGAACACCGGGGAGCTGTTTTTT.

This chain joins TRBV29-1 and TRBJ2-7, with 7 bases that match TRBD1. The CDR3 sequence is 15 residues long. Germline-derived CDR1 and CDR2 are SQVTM and ANQGSEA. The J segment lost 2 bases and the V segment lost 4 bases, leaving 11 bases of the junction unmatched. The CDR3 DNA is TGCAGCGTTGTAGGGGGCGAATCGGATCCCTACGAGCAGTACTTC. It is translated as CSVVGGESDPYEQYF.

The chain is built from TRBV6-5 and TRBJ2-1, with 7 bases that match TRBD2. Germline lookup yields CDR1 MNHEY and CDR2 SVGAGI. The length of the CDR3 is 15 residues. J lost 2 bases, V lost 6 bases, and 7 bases had no gene match. The CDR3 coding sequence is TGTGCCAGCAGAGTCACTAGCGAGACCTACAATGAGCAGTTCTTC. Translated, it gives CASRVTSETYNEQFF.

The J gene is TRBJ1-3, the V gene TRBV5-4; D is ambiguous. Germline assignment: CDR1 SGHNT and CDR2 YYREEE (reference sequence). V lost 4 bases to trimming and J lost 2 bases, with 7 bases between them. There are 13 residues in the CDR3. CDR3 protein: CASSPYAGNTIYF. Here the CDR3 DNA reads TGTGCCAGCAGCCCTTATGCTGGAAACACCATATATTTT.

This chain links TRBV19 with TRBJ1-5; a weak D match, TRBD1 (6 bases). Germline lookup yields CDR1 LNHDA and CDR2 SQIVND (reference sequence). This CDR3 has 16 residues. Trimming removed 6 bases from V and 1 base from J, with 16 bases in between. CDR3 in amino acids: CASRSVDRMSNQPQHF. In nucleotides, the CDR3 is TGTGCCAGTAGATCGGTGGACAGAATGAGCAATCAGCCCCAGCATTTT.

This rearrangement joins TRBV5-1 to TRBJ2-7; no reliable D call. V was shortened by 3 bases and J by 1 base, with 17 bases between the two germline ends. The V gene's germline CDR1 is SGHRS and CDR2 YFSETQ. CDR3 length: 16 residues. CDR3: CASSSARTERSYEQYF. CDR3 bases: TGCGCCAGCAGCTCGGCTCGGACGGAACGGTCCTACGAGCAGTACTTC.

Points on this clone: The same CDR3 can be traced to other DNA sequences in this sample. This chain connects TRBV7-2 to TRBJ2-7, with TRBD2 matching over 7 bases. This CDR3 contains 15 residues. Germline V gene sequence: CDR1 SGHTA, CDR2 FQGNSA. V trimming: 3 bases; J trimming: 0 bases; junction bases outside the gene matches: 5. As DNA, the CDR3 is TGTGCCAGCAGCTTGGGGCGGGGGAGCTCCTACGAGCAGTACTTC. Translating it yields CASSLGRGSSYEQYF.

The gene calls are TRBV28 and TRBJ2-7; TRBD2 matches 12 bases. Germline CDR1 MDHEN, CDR2 SYDVKM. V lost 1 base and J lost 2; bases outside the gene matches: 15. This CDR3 has 20 amino acids. CDR3 coding DNA: TGTGCCAGCAGTTTATTGTCAACCCCGTCGACTAGCGGGAGTCCCTACGAGCAGTACTTC. Amino acids: CASSLLSTPSTSGSPYEQYF.

This clone was picked up a small number of times. The chain carries TRBV2 and TRBJ1-5; D is uncertain. V was trimmed by 0 bases and J by 9 bases, leaving 3 bases between them. The CDR3 has 11 amino acids. Germline-derived CDR1 and CDR2 are SNHLY and FYNNEI. This chain's CDR3 is CASSEAGPQHF. CDR3 coding DNA: TGTGCCAGCAGTGAAGCCGGGCCCCAGCATTTT.

The chain is built from TRBV4-1 and TRBJ2-3; TRBD2 matches 8 bases. The germline V gene encodes CDR1 MGHRA and CDR2 YSYEKL. CDR3 length: 16 amino acids. V lost 4 bases, J lost 6 bases, and 12 bases stayed unmatched. CDR3: CASSPGTSLISDTQYF. DNA of the CDR3: TGCGCCAGCAGCCCAGGGACTAGTCTAATTAGCGATACGCAGTATTTT.

The chain carries TRBV7-3 and TRBJ2-3, with a weak D call TRBD1 (6 bases). Trimming shortened V by 0 bases and J by 2 bases, and 12 bases separated the two germline ends. The CDR3 consists of 16 residues. Germline CDR1 SGHTA, CDR2 FQGTGA. The CDR3 sequence: CASSLTRQAITDTQYF. The CDR3 bases are TGTGCCAGCAGCTTAACGAGACAGGCCATCACAGATACGCAGTATTTT. Filled out from reference TRBV7-3 and TRBJ2-3, the complete variable domain reads GAGVSQTPSNKVTEKGKYVELRCDPISGHTALYWYRQSLGQGPEFLIYFQGTGAADDSGLPNDRFFAVRPEGSVSTLKIQRTERGDSAVYLCASSLTRQAITDTQYFGPGTRLTVL.

The chain recombines TRBV7-9 with TRBJ1-4; TRBD1 matches at 9 bases. The germline CDR1 and CDR2 sequences are SEHNR and FQNEAQ (reference sequence). J lost 3 bases, V lost 5 bases, and 16 bases had no gene match. This CDR3 region has 19 residues. The CDR3 loop is CASSLRPGTGISANEKLFF. The CDR3, as DNA: TGTGCCAGCAGCCTACGACCCGGGACAGGGATCTCGGCTAATGAAAAACTGTTTTTT.